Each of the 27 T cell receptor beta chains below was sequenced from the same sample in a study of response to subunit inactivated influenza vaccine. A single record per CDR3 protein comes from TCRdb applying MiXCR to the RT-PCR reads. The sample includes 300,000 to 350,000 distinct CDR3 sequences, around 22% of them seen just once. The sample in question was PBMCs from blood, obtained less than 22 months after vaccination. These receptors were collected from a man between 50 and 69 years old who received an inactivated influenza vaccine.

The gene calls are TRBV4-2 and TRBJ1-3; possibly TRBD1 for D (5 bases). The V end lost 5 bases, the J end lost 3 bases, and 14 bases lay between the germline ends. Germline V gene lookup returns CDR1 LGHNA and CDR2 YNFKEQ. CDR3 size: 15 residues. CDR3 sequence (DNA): TGTGCCAGCAGCTCCCGGGACGGGGATGGAAACACCATATATTTT. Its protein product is CASSSRDGDGNTIYF.

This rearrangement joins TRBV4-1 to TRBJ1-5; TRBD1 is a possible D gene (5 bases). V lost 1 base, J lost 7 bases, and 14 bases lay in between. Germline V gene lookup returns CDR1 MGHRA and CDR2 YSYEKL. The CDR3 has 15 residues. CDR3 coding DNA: TGCGCCAGCAGCCAAGCCCCTGGGGCAGGGCAGCCCCAGCATTTT. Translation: CASSQAPGAGQPQHF.

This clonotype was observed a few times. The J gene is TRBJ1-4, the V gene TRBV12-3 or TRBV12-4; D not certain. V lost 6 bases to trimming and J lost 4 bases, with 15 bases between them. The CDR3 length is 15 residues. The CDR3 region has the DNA TGTGCCAGCAGCCCCTCTACGGGAGTTAATGAAAAACTGTTTTTT. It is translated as CASSPSTGVNEKLFF.

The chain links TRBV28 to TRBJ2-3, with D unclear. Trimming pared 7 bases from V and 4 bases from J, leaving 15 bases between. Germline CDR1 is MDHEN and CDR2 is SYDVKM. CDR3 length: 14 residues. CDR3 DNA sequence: TGTGCCAGCACCCCAACTTTGCGGCCAGATACGCAGTATTTT. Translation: CASTPTLRPDTQYF.

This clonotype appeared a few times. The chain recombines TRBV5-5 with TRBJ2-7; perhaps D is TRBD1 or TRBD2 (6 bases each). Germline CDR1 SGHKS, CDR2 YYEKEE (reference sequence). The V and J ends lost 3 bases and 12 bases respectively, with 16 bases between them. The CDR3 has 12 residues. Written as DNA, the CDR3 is TGTGCCAGCAGCTCCCAGCTTTCGGGGGCGTACTTC. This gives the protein CASSSQLSGAYF.

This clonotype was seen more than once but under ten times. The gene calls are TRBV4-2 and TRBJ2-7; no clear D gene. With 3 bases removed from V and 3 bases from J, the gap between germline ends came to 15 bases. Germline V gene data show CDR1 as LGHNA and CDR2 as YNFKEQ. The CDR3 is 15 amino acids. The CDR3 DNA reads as TGTGCCAGCAGCCAGGAGACCACCCGGGTCTACGAGCAGTACTTC. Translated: CASSQETTRVYEQYF.

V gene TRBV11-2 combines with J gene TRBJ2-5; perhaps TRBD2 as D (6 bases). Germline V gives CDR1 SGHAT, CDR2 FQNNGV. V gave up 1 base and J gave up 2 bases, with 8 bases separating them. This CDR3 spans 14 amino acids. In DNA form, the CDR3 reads TGTGCCAGCAGCTTAGCGGGACTGCAAGAGACCCAGTACTTC. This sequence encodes CASSLAGLQETQYF.

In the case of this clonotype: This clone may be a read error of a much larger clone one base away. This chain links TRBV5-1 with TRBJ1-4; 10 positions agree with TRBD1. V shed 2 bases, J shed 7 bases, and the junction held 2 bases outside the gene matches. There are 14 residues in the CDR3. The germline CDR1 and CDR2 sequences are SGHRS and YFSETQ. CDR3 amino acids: CASSFGTGAEKLFF. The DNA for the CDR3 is TGCGCCAGCAGCTTCGGGACAGGGGCTGAAAAACTGTTTTTT.

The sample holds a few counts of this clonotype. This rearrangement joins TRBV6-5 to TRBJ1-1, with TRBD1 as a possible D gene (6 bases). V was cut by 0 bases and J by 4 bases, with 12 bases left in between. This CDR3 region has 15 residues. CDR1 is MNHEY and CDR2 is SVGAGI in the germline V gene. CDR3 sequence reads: CASSYSVGARTEAFF. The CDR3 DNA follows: TGTGCCAGCAGTTACTCGGTGGGGGCGCGCACTGAAGCTTTCTTT.

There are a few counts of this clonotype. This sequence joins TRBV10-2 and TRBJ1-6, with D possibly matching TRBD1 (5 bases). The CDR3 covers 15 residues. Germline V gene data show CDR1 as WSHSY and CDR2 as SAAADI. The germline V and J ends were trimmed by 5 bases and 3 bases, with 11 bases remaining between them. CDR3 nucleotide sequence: TGCGCCAGCAGTCACCGGGACGGCTATAATTCACCCCTCCACTTT. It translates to CASSHRDGYNSPLHF.

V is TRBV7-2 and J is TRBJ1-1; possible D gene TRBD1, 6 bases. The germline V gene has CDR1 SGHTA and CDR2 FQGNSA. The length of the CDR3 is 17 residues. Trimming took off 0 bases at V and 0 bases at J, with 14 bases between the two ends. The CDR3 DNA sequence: TGTGCCAGCAGCTTAGCGAGGGGGGGCCATATGAACACTGAAGCTTTCTTT. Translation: CASSLARGGHMNTEAFF.

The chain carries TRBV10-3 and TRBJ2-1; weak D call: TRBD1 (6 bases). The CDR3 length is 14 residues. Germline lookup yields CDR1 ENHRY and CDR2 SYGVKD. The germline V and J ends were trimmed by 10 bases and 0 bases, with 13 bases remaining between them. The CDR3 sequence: CATQGQSSYNEQFF. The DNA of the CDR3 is TGTGCCACCCAGGGGCAGAGCTCCTACAATGAGCAGTTCTTC.

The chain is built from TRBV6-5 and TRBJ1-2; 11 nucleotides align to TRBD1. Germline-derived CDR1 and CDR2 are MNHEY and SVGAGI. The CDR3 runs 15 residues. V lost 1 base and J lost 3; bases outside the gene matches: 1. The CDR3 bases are TGTGCCAGCAGTTACTGGGACAGGGGGGACTATGGCTACACCTTC. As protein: CASSYWDRGDYGYTF.

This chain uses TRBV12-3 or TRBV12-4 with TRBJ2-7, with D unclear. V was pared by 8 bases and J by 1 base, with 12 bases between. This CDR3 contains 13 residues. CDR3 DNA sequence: TGTGCCAGCTCTAGGGTCGGTTCCTACGAGCAGTACTTC. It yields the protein CASSRVGSYEQYF.

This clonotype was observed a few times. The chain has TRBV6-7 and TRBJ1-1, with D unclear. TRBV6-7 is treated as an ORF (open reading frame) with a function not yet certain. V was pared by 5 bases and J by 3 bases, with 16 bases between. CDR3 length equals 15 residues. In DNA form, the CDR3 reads TGTGCCAGCAGTGCGGGCTCCCCCTGGGACACTGAAGCTTTCTTT. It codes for CASSAGSPWDTEAFF.

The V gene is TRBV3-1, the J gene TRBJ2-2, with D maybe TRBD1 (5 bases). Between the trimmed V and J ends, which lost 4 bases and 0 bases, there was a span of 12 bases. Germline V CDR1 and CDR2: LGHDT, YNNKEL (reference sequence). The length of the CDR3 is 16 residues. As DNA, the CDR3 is TGTGCCAGCAGCCCCGACAGCGTTTCGAACACCGGGGAGCTGTTTTTT. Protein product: CASSPDSVSNTGELFF. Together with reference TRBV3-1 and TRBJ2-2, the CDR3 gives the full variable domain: DTAVSQTPKYLVTQMGNDKSIKCEQNLGHDTMYWYKQDSKKFLKIMFSYNNKELIINETVPNRFSPKSPDKAHLNLHINSLELGDSAVYFCASSPDSVSNTGELFFGEGSRLTVL.

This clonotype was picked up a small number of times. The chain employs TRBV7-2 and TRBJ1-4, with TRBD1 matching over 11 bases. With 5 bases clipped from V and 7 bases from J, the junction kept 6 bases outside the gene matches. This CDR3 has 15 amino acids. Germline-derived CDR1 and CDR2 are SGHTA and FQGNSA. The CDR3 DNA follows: TGTGCCAGCAGCGTACGGACAGGGGGCGGTGAAAAACTGTTTTTT. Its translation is CASSVRTGGGEKLFF.

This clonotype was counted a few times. For the CDR3, the DNA is TGTGCCAGCAGCTTAGAGCCCGGGACAGGTGGCGAGCAGTACTTC. It codes for CASSLEPGTGGEQYF. The rearrangement uses TRBV11-2 and TRBJ2-7; TRBD1 matches 8 bases. Germline assignment: CDR1 SGHAT and CDR2 FQNNGV. The CDR3 is 15 residues long. With V trimmed by 0 bases and J by 6 bases, 7 bases remained unmatched.

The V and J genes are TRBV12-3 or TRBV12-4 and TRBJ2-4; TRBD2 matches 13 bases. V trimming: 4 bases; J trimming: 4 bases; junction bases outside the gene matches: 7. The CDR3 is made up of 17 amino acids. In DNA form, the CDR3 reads TGTGCCAGCAGTTCAGACGGACTAGCGGGGGCTAAAAACATTCAGTACTTC. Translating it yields CASSSDGLAGAKNIQYF.

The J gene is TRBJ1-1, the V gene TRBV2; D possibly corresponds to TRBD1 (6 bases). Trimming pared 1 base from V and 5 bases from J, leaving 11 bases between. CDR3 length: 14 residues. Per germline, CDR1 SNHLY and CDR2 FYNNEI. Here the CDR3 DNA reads TGTGCCAGCAGTGAAGGACCTAGGGGGACTGAAGCTTTCTTT. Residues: CASSEGPRGTEAFF.

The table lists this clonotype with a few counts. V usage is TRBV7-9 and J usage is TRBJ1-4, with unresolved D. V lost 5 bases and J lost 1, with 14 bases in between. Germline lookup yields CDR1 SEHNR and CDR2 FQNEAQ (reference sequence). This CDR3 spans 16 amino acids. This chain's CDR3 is CASSPPRLITNEKLFF. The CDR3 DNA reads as TGTGCCAGCAGCCCTCCACGACTTATAACTAATGAAAAACTGTTTTTT.

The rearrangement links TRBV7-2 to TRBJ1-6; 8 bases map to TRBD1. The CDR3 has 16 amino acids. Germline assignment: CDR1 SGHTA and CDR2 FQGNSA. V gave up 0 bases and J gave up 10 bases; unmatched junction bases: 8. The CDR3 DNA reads TGTGCCAGCAGCTTAGCGAGGACAGGGATAATCTCACCCCTCCACTTT. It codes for CASSLARTGIISPLHF.

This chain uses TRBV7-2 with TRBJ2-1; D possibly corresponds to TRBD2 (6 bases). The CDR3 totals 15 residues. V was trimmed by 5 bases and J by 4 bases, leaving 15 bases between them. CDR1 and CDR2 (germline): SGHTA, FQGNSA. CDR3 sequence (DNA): TGTGCCAGCAGCCCCTATTTAGCGGAGTACAATGAGCAGTTCTTC. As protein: CASSPYLAEYNEQFF.

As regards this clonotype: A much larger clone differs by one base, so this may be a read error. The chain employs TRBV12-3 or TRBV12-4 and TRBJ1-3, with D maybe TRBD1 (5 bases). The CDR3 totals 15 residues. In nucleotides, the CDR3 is TGTGCCAGCAGCCGGCCGGGGCACTCTGGAAACACCGTATATTTT. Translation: CASSRPGHSGNTVYF.

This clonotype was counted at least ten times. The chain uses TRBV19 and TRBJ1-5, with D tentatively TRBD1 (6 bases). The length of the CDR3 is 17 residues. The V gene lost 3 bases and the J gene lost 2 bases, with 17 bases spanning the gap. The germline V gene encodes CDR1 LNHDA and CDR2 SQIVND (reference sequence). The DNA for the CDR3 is TGTGCCAGTAGTATCCGGGGGGCCCGGCCTCGCAATCAGCCCCAGCATTTT. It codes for CASSIRGARPRNQPQHF. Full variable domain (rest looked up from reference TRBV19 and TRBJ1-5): DGGITQSPKYLFRKEGQNVTLSCEQNLNHDAMYWYRQDPGQGLRLIYYSQIVNDFQKGDIAEGYSVSREKKESFPLTVTSAQKNPTAFYLCASSIRGARPRNQPQHFGDGTRLSIL.

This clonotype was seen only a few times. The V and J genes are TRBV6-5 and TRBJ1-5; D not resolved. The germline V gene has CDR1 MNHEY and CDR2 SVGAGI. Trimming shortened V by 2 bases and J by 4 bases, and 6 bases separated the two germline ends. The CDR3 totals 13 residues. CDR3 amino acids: CASSYLGNQPQHF. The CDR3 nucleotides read TGTGCCAGCAGTTACCTGGGGAATCAGCCCCAGCATTTT.

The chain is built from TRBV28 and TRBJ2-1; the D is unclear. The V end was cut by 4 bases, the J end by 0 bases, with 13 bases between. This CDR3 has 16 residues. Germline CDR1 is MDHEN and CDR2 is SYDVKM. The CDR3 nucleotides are TGTGCCAGCAGTTCGTACTGGGAAAGCTCCTACAATGAGCAGTTCTTC. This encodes CASSSYWESSYNEQFF.